The 21 T cell receptor beta chains in this list originate from one sample, sequenced in a study of T cell repertoires in cytomegalovirus infection (dated by TCRdb to 2018 to 2020). Antigens for these TCRs are unknown. The sample was run on an Illumina HiSeq 1500. TCRdb cleaned the public reads at Q25 with fastp, built clones with MiXCR and kept in-frame beta chains. Each record represents a unique CDR3 protein, reported with the most common genes and DNA among its rows. This sample has hundreds of thousands of distinct CDR3 sequences in its table, and around 30% of those were observed once. Approximately 18% of the sample is in the top ten clones. Interpreted using the paper, the treatment or condition label stands for: in vitro stimulation with specific CMV peptide epitopes to enrich CMV-specific T cells. Source: cultured PBMCs, taken from culture after CMV antigen stimulation. Every receptor here comes from a human donor in good health (CMV status not recorded). Some clones in this sample may be carry-over from other donors' samples.

CDR3: CASSQDARGGTEAFF. The CDR3 coding sequence is TGCGCCAGCAGCCAAGATGCCAGGGGGGGCACTGAAGCTTTCTTT. The chain combines TRBV4-1 with TRBJ1-1; 7 nucleotides line up with TRBD1. Germline V gene sequence: CDR1 MGHRA, CDR2 YSYEKL. The CDR3 covers 15 residues. The V gene end was trimmed by 0 bases and the J gene end by 4 bases; junction bases not matched to a gene: 5.

This clonotype has a handful of counts. The chain has TRBV20-1 and TRBJ1-3, with 9 bases matching TRBD1. Germline CDR1 is DFQATT and CDR2 is SNEGSKA (reference sequence). Germline trimming cut 6 bases from V and 9 bases from J; bases unmatched to any gene: 15. This CDR3 has 15 amino acids. The CDR3 is CSALRGTGRYGTIYF. Here the CDR3 DNA reads TGCAGTGCCCTTCGGGGGACAGGGCGTTATGGCACCATATATTTT.

The V call is TRBV12-3 or TRBV12-4, the J call TRBJ2-1; TRBD1 is a possible D gene (7 bases). The CDR3 is 15 residues long. With 8 bases removed from V and 10 bases from J, the gap between germline ends came to 24 bases. The CDR3 loop reads CASGEVEGARNEQFF. The CDR3 coding sequence is TGTGCCAGCGGGGAGGTGGAGGGGGCGCGCAACGAGCAGTTCTTC.

The V and J genes are TRBV11-3 and TRBJ2-2; the match to TRBD2 covers 7 bases. The CDR3 extends over 16 amino acids. The V and J ends lost 5 bases and 0 bases, in that order; junction bases with no gene match: 6. Germline V gene lookup returns CDR1 SGHNT and CDR2 YENEEA. CDR3: CASSGPSGSNTGELFF. CDR3 bases: TGTGCCAGCAGCGGTCCTAGCGGATCGAACACCGGGGAGCTGTTTTTT.

This clonotype was seen more than once but under ten times. This chain uses TRBV12-3 or TRBV12-4 with TRBJ1-1; 7 bases align to TRBD1. J gave up 3 bases and V 6 bases, and 7 bases lay outside the gene matches. This CDR3 is built from 14 residues. In DNA, the CDR3 is TGTGCCAGCAGAAAGGGGGCGGGGTACACTGAAGCTTTCTTT. Translating gives CASRKGAGYTEAFF.

A few counts support this clonotype. J is TRBJ2-5 and V is TRBV7-6; unclear D gene. Germline V CDR1 and CDR2: SGHVS, FNYEAQ. The V gene lost 3 bases and the J gene lost 3 bases, with 8 bases spanning the gap. The CDR3 spans 13 residues. CDR3 nucleotides: TGTGCCAGCAGCTTTCCCGAGAAAGAGACCCAGTACTTC. Residues: CASSFPEKETQYF.

In this sample, this clonotype turned up many times. The chain combines TRBV6-1 with TRBJ1-1, with 7 bases that match TRBD1. This CDR3 contains 13 residues. Trimming removed 8 bases from V and 0 bases from J; junction bases left unmatched: 3. Germline-derived CDR1 and CDR2 are MNHNS and SASEGT. As DNA, the CDR3 is TGTGCCAGCCAGACAGGGCTGAACACTGAAGCTTTCTTT. It specifies CASQTGLNTEAFF.

This clonotype has only one observation. The rearrangement joins TRBV29-1 to TRBJ2-3; 9 nucleotides line up with TRBD1. Trimming removed 6 bases from V and 10 bases from J; junction bases left unmatched: 8. Per germline, CDR1 SQVTM and CDR2 ANQGSEA. This CDR3 is 12 amino acids long. The CDR3 coding sequence is TGCAGCGTCGTCCCGGGACAGGGACCGCAGTATTTT. Protein sequence: CSVVPGQGPQYF.

This clonotype was seen a few times. CDR3 residues: CASSKGLADTGELFF. As DNA, the CDR3 is TGTGCCAGCAGCAAAGGACTAGCGGACACCGGGGAGCTGTTTTTT. This chain connects TRBV7-2 to TRBJ2-2; the match to TRBD2 covers 10 bases. The CDR3 loop spans 15 amino acids. Trimming removed 5 bases from V and 3 bases from J; junction bases left unmatched: 3. CDR1 is SGHTA, CDR2 FQGNSA, per germline.

This chain links TRBV4-1 with TRBJ2-7, with D maybe TRBD2 (5 bases). The V end was cut by 3 bases, the J end by 2 bases, with 17 bases between. Germline V gene lookup returns CDR1 MGHRA and CDR2 YSYEKL. The CDR3 has 16 amino acids. The DNA for the CDR3 is TGCGCCAGCAGCCAGCTATGGACTGGTCTGACCTACGAGCAGTACTTC. It specifies CASSQLWTGLTYEQYF.

The rearrangement uses TRBV6-1 and TRBJ1-2, with D unresolved. The CDR3 is 10 amino acids. The germline gives CDR1 MNHNS, CDR2 SASEGT. Trimming removed 10 bases at V and 8 bases at J, with 11 bases between. In DNA, the CDR3 is TGTGCCACCGAGTTTGAGGGCTACACCTTC. It specifies CATEFEGYTF.

This clonotype has more than one count but fewer than ten. V gene TRBV24-1 combines with J gene TRBJ2-5, with D perhaps matching TRBD2 (5 bases). V was trimmed by 3 bases and J by 5 bases, leaving 15 bases between them. The CDR3 is 15 residues long. Germline CDR1 KGHDR, CDR2 SFDVKD. CDR3 sequence (DNA): TGTGCCACCAGTGATCCGAGGGCCTCCGGGGAGACCCAGTACTTC. Translation gives CATSDPRASGETQYF.

The rearrangement uses TRBV18 and TRBJ2-5; D is unresolved. The CDR3 runs 15 residues. The V end lost 0 bases, the J end lost 7 bases, and 15 bases lay between the germline ends. Germline V lookup: CDR1 KGHSH, CDR2 LQKENI. The CDR3 is CASSPPGYIIVTQYF. Here the CDR3 DNA reads TGTGCCAGCTCACCACCGGGCTATATAATTGTGACCCAGTACTTC.

The genes are TRBV4-2 and TRBJ1-5; no clear D gene. The length of the CDR3 is 15 residues. V was clipped by 3 bases and J by 7 bases, with 16 bases between them. CDR1 and CDR2 (germline): LGHNA, YNFKEQ. In DNA, the CDR3 is TGTGCCAGCAGCCACGATAGGAAGTCAGACCAGCCCCAGCATTTT. This encodes CASSHDRKSDQPQHF.

As concerns this clonotype: A much larger clone sits a single nucleotide away, making a read error possible. The CDR3, as DNA: TGTACCAGCAGTTTAGCGACAACCCAAGAGACCCAGTACTTC. Translating it yields CTSSLATTQETQYF. The chain carries TRBV12-3 or TRBV12-4 and TRBJ2-5, with D possibly being TRBD2 (5 bases). The CDR3 is made up of 14 amino acids.

This clonotype was counted many times. The chain couples TRBV7-2 to TRBJ2-2; D remains ambiguous. Germline loops: CDR1 SGHTA, CDR2 FQGNSA. V was clipped by 1 base and J by 2 bases, with 5 bases between them. This CDR3 is built from 14 residues. CDR3 bases: TGTGCCAGCAGCTTAGGAGCAAACACCGGGGAGCTGTTTTTT. Translating it yields CASSLGANTGELFF.

With regard to this clonotype: One junction end disagrees with the germline gene, perhaps due to a read error. The chain uses TRBV27 and TRBJ1-1; D remains ambiguous. The CDR3 runs 13 residues. The germline gives CDR1 MNHEY, CDR2 SMNVEV (reference sequence). This chain's CDR3 is CANSSYLDTEAFF. The CDR3 DNA follows: TGTGCCAACAGTTCCTACTTGGACACTGAAGCTTTCTTT.

The chain recombines TRBV7-6 with TRBJ2-1, with D maybe TRBD1 (6 bases). Germline V gene lookup returns CDR1 SGHVS and CDR2 FNYEAQ. This CDR3 has 14 amino acids. V gave up 2 bases and J gave up 5 bases, with 10 bases separating them. CDR3 nucleotides: TGTGCCAGCAGCTTAAGGGGGAGTGACAATGAGCAGTTCTTC. This codes for CASSLRGSDNEQFF.

This clonotype was observed a single time. The genes are TRBV27 and TRBJ2-1; D is unresolved. The germline V and J ends were trimmed by 3 bases and 0 bases, with 18 bases remaining between them. This CDR3 is built from 18 residues. Germline V lookup: CDR1 MNHEY, CDR2 SMNVEV (reference sequence). The CDR3 sequence is CASSFGQSTSRSYNEQFF. The CDR3 coding sequence is TGTGCCAGCAGTTTCGGTCAGTCCACCTCCCGCTCCTACAATGAGCAGTTCTTC.

This clonotype was recorded once. The chain links TRBV7-2 to TRBJ2-1; tentatively, D is TRBD1 (6 bases). The V gene's germline CDR1 is SGHTA and CDR2 FQGNSA. Trimming took 5 bases from V and 12 from J, leaving 26 bases between them. This CDR3 is built from 16 residues. The CDR3 loop reads CASSLVAGTPGSGQFF. The CDR3, as DNA: TGTGCCAGCAGCCTTGTCGCCGGGACACCCGGATCGGGGCAGTTCTTC.

The chain is built from TRBV29-1 and TRBJ2-1; D unresolved. Per germline, CDR1 SQVTM and CDR2 ANQGSEA. The CDR3 is 12 amino acids. V dropped 6 bases and J dropped 2 bases, with 8 bases sitting between them. The CDR3 DNA is TGCAGCGTCGCTAGGCCCTACAATGAGCAGTTCTTC. Translation: CSVARPYNEQFF.